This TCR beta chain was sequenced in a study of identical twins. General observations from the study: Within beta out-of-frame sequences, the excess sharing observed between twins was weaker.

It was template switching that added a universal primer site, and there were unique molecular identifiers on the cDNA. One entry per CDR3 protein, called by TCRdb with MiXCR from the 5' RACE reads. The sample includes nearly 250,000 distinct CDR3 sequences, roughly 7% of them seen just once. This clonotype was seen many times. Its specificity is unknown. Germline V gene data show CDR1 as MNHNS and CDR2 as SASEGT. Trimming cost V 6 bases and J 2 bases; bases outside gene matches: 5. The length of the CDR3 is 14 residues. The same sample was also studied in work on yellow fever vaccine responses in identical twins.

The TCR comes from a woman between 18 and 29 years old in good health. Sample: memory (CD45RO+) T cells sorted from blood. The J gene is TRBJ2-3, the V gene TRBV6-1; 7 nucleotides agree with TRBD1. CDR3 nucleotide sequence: TGTGCCAGCAGAAGGACAGGTCACACAGATACGCAGTATTTT. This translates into CASRRTGHTDTQYF.